Following are 2 T cell receptor beta chains from one sample sequenced in a study of human T cells and chemical hapten exposure (dated by TCRdb to 2020 to 2022). This sample's time point label indicates: patch test 1, 2 weeks after DPC sensitization. The treatment or condition label, read with the paper, signifies: therapeutic diphenylcyclopropenone sensitization with weekly scalp DPC. Receptor libraries were prepared by RACE. These reads were obtained on a NextSeq 500. TCRdb trimmed public reads at Q25 via fastp, called clones via MiXCR and kept in-frame beta chains. Entries are consolidated by CDR3 protein sequence, retaining the most common genes and DNA. The sample has around 380,000 distinct CDR3 sequences on record, 4.8% of them singletons. The ten top clones hold over 2% of the sample. Specimen: whole blood, collected in connection with sensitization to the hapten diphenylcyclopropenone (DPC). The receptor source for this set is a woman aged 50 to 65 with alopecia areata. Some clones in this sample may be carry-over from other donors' samples.

The CDR3 loop is CASSVEAALNTEAFF. CDR3 nucleotides: TGTGCCAGCAGCGTAGAGGCGGCCCTGAACACTGAAGCTTTCTTT. The gene calls are TRBV9 and TRBJ1-1; D call uncertain. Germline CDR1 SGDLS, CDR2 YYNGEE. Trimming cost V 0 bases and J 0 bases, with 9 bases left between them. There are 15 residues in the CDR3.

This clonotype was observed at least ten times. The chain links TRBV6-5 to TRBJ1-1, with a weak D call TRBD1 (5 bases). Germline-derived CDR1 and CDR2 are MNHEY and SVGAGI. The length of the CDR3 is 14 residues. The V and J ends lost 4 bases and 3 bases respectively, with 12 bases between them. The CDR3 reads CASSFSGRDTEAFF. CDR3 coding DNA: TGTGCCAGCAGTTTTTCAGGGAGGGACACTGAAGCTTTCTTT.